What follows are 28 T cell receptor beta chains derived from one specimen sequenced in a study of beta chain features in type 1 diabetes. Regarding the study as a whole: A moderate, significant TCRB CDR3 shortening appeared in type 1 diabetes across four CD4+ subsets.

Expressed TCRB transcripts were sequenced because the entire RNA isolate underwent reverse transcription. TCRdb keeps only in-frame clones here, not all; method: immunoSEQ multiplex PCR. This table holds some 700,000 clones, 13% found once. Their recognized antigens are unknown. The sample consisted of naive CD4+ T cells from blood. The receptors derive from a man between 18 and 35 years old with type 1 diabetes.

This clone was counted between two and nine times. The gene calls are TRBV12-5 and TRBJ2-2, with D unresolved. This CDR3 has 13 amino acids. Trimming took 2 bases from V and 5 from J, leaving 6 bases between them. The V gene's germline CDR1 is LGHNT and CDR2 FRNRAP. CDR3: CASGLPTTGELFF. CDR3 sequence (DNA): TGTGCTAGTGGTTTGCCCACAACCGGGGAGCTGTTTTTT.

This CDR3 is CAWSVYRTSNTGELFF. The CDR3, as DNA: TGTGCCTGGAGTGTATACAGGACATCGAACACCGGGGAGCTGTTTTTT. This chain uses TRBV30 with TRBJ2-2, with a weak D call TRBD1 (5 bases). Trimming removed 0 bases from V and 0 bases from J, with 11 bases in between. The CDR3 spans 16 residues. The germline V gene has CDR1 GTSNPN and CDR2 SVGIG (reference sequence).

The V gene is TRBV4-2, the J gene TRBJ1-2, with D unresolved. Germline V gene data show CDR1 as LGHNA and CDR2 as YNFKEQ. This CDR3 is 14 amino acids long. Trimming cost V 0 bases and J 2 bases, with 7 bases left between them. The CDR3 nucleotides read TGTGCCAGCAGCCAAGATCCAGTGAACTATGGCTACACCTTC. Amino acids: CASSQDPVNYGYTF.

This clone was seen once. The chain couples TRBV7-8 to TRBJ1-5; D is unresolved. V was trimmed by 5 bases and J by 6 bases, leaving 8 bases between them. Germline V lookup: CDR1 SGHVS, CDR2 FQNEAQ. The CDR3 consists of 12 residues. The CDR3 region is CASSEKTQPQHF. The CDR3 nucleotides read TGTGCCAGCAGCGAAAAGACTCAGCCCCAGCATTTT.

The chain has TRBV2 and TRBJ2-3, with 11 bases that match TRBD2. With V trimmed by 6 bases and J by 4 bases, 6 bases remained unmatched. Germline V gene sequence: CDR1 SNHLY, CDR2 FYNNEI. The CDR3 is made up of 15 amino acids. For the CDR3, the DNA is TGTGCCAGCAGCCCACTAGCGGGGGTCTCAGATACGCAGTATTTT. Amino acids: CASSPLAGVSDTQYF.

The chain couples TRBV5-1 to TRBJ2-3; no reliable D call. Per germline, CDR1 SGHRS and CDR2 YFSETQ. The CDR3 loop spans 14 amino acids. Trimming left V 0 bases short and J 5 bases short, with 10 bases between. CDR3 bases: TGCGCCAGCAGCTTGGGGCCCGAGGAAGATACGCAGTATTTT. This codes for CASSLGPEEDTQYF.

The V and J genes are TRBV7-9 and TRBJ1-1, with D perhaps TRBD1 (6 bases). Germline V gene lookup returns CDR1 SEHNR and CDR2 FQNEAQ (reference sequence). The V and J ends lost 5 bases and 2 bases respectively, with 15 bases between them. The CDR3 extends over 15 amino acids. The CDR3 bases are TGTGCCAGCAGCACGGGTACAGGGCCCAACACTGAAGCTTTCTTT. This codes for CASSTGTGPNTEAFF.

The CDR3 DNA reads TGTGCCACCAGCAGAGATGCCTACAATGAGCAGTTCTTC. This sequence encodes CATSRDAYNEQFF. This sequence joins TRBV15 and TRBJ2-1; D is unclear. The germline V and J ends were trimmed by 0 bases and 2 bases, with 2 bases remaining between them. Germline V gene data show CDR1 as LNHNV and CDR2 as YYDKDF (reference sequence). The CDR3 extends over 13 amino acids.

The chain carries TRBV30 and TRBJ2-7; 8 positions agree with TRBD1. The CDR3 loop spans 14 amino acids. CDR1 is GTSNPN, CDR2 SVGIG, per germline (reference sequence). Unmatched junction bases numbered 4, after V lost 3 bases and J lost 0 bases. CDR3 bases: TGTGCCTGGAGGGACAGGGCAAGCTCCTACGAGCAGTACTTC. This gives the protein CAWRDRASSYEQYF.

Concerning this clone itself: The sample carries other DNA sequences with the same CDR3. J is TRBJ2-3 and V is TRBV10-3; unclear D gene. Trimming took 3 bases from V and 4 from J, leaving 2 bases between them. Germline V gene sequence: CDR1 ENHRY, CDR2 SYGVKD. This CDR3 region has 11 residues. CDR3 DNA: TGTGCCATCAGTGAAGCAGATACGCAGTATTTT. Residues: CAISEADTQYF.

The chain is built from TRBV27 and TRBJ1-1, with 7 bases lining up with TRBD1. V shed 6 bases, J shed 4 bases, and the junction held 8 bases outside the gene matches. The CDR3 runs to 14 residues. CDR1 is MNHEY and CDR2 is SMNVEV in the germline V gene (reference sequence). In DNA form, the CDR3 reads TGTGCCAGCAGAGGGACAGCCCTTGCCACTGAAGCTTTCTTT. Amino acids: CASRGTALATEAFF.

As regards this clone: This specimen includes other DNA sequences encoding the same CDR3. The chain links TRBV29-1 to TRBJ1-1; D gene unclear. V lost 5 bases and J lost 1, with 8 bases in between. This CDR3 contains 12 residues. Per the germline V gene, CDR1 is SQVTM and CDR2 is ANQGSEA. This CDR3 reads CSVSLGNTEAFF. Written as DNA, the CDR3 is TGCAGCGTTTCATTGGGGAACACTGAAGCTTTCTTT.

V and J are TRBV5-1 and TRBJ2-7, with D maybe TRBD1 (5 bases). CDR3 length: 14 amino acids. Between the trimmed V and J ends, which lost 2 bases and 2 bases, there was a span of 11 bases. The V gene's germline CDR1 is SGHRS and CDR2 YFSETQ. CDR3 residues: CASSLLQVPYEQYF. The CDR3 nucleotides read TGCGCCAGCAGCTTACTACAGGTACCCTACGAGCAGTACTTC. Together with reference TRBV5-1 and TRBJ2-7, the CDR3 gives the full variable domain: KAGVTQTPRYLIKTRGQQVTLSCSPISGHRSVSWYQQTPGQGLQFLFEYFSETQRNKGNFPGRFSGRQFSNSRSEMNVSTLELGDSALYLCASSLLQVPYEQYFGPGTRLTVT.

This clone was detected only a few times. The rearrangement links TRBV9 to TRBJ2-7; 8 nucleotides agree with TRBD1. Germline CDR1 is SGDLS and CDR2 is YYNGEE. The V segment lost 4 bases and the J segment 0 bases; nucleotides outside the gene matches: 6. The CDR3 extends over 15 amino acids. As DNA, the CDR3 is TGTGCCAGCAGCCCGACGGGACAGGCCTCCTACGAGCAGTACTTC. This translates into CASSPTGQASYEQYF.

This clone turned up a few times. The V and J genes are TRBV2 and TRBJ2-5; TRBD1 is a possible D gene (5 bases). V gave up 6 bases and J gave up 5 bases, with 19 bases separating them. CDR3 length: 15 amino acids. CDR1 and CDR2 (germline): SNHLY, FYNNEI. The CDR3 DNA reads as TGTGCCAGCAGACCCGACAGCCTAAATCGGGAGACCCAGTACTTC. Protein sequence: CASRPDSLNRETQYF. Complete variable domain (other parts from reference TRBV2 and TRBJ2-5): EPEVTQTPSHQVTQMGQEVILRCVPISNHLYFYWYRQILGQKVEFLVSFYNNEISEKSEIFDDQFSVERPDGSNFTLKIRSTKLEDSAMYFCASRPDSLNRETQYFGPGTRLLVL.

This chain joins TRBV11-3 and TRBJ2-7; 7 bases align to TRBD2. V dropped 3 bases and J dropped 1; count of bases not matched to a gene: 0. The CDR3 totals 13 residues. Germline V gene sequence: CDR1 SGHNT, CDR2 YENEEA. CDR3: CASSFGGSYEQYF. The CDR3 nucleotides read TGTGCCAGCAGCTTCGGGGGGTCCTACGAGCAGTACTTC.

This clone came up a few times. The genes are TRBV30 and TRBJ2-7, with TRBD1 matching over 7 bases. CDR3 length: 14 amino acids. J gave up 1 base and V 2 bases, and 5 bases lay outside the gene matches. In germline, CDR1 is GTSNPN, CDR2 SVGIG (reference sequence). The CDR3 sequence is CAWSLAGGSYEQYF. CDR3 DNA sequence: TGTGCCTGGAGTTTGGCAGGGGGTTCCTACGAGCAGTACTTC.

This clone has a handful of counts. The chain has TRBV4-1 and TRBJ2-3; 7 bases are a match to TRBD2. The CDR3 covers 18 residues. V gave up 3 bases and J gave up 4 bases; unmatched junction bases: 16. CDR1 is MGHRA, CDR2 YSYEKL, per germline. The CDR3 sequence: CASSHTMSRSGDADTQYF. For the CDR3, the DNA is TGCGCCAGCAGCCACACTATGTCCCGGAGCGGGGACGCAGATACGCAGTATTTT.

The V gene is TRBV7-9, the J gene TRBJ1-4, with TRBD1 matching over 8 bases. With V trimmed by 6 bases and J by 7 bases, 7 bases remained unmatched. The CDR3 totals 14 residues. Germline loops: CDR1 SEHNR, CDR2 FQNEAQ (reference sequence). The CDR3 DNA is TGTGCCAGCAGTTCCGACAGGGGTGGTGAAAAACTGTTTTTT. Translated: CASSSDRGGEKLFF.

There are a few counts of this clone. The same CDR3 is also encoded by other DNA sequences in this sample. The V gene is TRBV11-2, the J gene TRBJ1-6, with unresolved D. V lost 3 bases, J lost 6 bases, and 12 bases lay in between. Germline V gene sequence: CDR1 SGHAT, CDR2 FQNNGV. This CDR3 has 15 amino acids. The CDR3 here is CASSLGSSSNSPLHF. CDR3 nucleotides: TGTGCCAGCAGCTTGGGCAGCAGCTCTAATTCACCCCTCCACTTT.

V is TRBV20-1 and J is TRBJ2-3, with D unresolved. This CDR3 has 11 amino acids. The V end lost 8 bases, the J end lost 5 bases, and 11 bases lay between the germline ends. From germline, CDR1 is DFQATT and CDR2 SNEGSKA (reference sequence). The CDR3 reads CSMVAGDTQYF. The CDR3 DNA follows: TGCAGTATGGTTGCCGGAGATACGCAGTATTTT.

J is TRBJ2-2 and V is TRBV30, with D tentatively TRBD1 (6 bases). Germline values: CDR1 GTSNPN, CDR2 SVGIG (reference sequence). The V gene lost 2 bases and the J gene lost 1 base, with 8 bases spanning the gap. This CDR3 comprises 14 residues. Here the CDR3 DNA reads TGTGCCTGGAGTACAGGGAAGAACACCGGGGAGCTGTTTTTT. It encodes CAWSTGKNTGELFF.

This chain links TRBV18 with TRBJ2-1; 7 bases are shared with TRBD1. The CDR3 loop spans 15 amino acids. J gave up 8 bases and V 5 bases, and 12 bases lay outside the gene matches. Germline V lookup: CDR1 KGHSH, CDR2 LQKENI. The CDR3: CASSLTGTDPHEQFF. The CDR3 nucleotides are TGTGCCAGCTCATTAACCGGGACAGACCCTCATGAGCAGTTCTTC. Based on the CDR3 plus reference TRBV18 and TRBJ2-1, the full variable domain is NAGVMQNPRHLVRRRGQEARLRCSPMKGHSHVYWYRQLPEEGLKFMVYLQKENIIDESGMPKERFSAEFPKEGPSILRIQQVVRGDSAAYFCASSLTGTDPHEQFFGPGTRLTVL.

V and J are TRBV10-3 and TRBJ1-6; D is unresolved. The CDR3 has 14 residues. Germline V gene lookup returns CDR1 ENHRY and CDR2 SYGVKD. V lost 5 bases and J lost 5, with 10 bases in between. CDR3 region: CAISILENNSPLHF. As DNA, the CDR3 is TGTGCCATCAGTATCTTGGAGAATAATTCACCCCTCCACTTT.

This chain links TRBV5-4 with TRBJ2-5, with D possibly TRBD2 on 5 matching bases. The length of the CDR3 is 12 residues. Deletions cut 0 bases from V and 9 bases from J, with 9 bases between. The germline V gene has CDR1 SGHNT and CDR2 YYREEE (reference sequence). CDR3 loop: CASSLDTAAQYF. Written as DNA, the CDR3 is TGTGCCAGCAGCTTGGACACAGCGGCCCAGTACTTC.

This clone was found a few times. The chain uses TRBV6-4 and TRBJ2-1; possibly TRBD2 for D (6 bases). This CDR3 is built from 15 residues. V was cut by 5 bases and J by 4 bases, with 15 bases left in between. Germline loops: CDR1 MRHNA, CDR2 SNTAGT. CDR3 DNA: TGTGCCAGCAGTCCGACTCCCGGGGGATACAATGAGCAGTTCTTC. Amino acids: CASSPTPGGYNEQFF.

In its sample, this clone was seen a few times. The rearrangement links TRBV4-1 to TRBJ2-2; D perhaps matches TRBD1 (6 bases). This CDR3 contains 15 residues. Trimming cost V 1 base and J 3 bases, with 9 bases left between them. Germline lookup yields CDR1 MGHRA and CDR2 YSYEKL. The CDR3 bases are TGCGCCAGCAGCCAAGTCCCAGGGGACACCGGGGAGCTGTTTTTT. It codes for CASSQVPGDTGELFF.

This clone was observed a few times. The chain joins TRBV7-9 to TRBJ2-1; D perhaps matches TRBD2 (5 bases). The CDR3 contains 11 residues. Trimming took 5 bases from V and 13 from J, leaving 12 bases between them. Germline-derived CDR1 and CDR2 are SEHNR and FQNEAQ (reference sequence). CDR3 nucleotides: TGTGCCAGCAGCCCCCAGGACTTACAGTTCTTC. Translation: CASSPQDLQFF.